Below are 13 T cell receptor beta chains sequenced from a single sample in a study of control samples from healthy donors and cancer patients. Sequenced by immunoSEQ multiplex PCR; TCRdb stores in-frame clones only, minus some. This sample carries roughly 100,000 clones, 83% of them seen once, and the ten largest clones take about 13%. Sequenced input: blood. These receptor sequences come from a woman between 50 and 59 years old in good health.

The V and J genes are TRBV7-3 and TRBJ2-5; no definite D call. The length of the CDR3 is 13 residues. Germline lookup yields CDR1 SGHTA and CDR2 FQGTGA. Trimming stripped 3 bases from V and 4 bases from J, with 9 bases between. This CDR3 reads CASSFGRGETQYF. Written as DNA, the CDR3 is TGTGCCAGCAGCTTTGGGCGAGGAGAGACCCAGTACTTC.

This clone was found a few times. The V call is TRBV6-2 or TRBV6-3, the J call TRBJ2-3; D is uncertain. The length of the CDR3 is 13 residues. Trimming cost V 2 bases and J 4 bases, with 7 bases left between them. CDR1 MNHEY and CDR2 SVGEGT come from the germline V gene. The CDR3 DNA reads TGTGCCAGCAGTTACCATTACGCAGATACGCAGTATTTT. Translation gives CASSYHYADTQYF.

This clone showed up just a few times. The J gene is TRBJ1-2, the V gene TRBV3-1 (or the pseudogene TRBV3-2); D is uncertain. CDR1 is LGHDT and CDR2 is YNNKEL in the germline V gene (reference sequence). The CDR3 runs 14 residues. The V gene lost 1 base and the J gene lost 2 bases, with 8 bases spanning the gap. The CDR3 DNA reads as TGTGCCAGCAGCCAAGGCTCCGGGAACTATGGCTACACCTTC. Protein sequence: CASSQGSGNYGYTF.

The chain employs TRBV10-2 and TRBJ1-5, with unresolved D. The germline gives CDR1 WSHSY, CDR2 SAAADI. CDR3 length: 14 amino acids. V shed 2 bases and J shed 0 bases, with 5 bases lying between them. CDR3 amino acids: CASSEGISNQPQHF. The CDR3 DNA follows: TGCGCCAGCAGTGAGGGGATTAGCAATCAGCCCCAGCATTTT.

The rearrangement joins TRBV4-2 to TRBJ2-1, with 11 bases that match TRBD1. With V trimmed by 1 base and J by 7 bases, 3 bases remained unmatched. Looked up from germline, CDR1 is LGHNA and CDR2 is YNFKEQ. CDR3 length equals 15 residues. The CDR3 nucleotides are TGTGCCAGCAGCCAAGGGACAGGGGGCGGGAATGAGCAGTTCTTC. Its protein is CASSQGTGGGNEQFF.

This clone has a handful of counts. V and J are TRBV7-3 and TRBJ2-1; D perhaps matches TRBD2 (6 bases). Germline V gives CDR1 SGHTA, CDR2 FQGTGA. This CDR3 is 16 amino acids long. V was pared by 1 base and J by 8 bases, with 18 bases between. CDR3 nucleotides: TGTGCCAGCAGCTTAAGAGGGCGACTAGTTTGCTATGAGCAGTTCTTC. Translated: CASSLRGRLVCYEQFF. The variable domain in full, completed from reference TRBV7-3 and TRBJ2-1, reads GAGVSQTPSNKVTEKGKYVELRCDPISGHTALYWYRQSLGQGPEFLIYFQGTGAADDSGLPNDRFFAVRPEGSVSTLKIQRTERGDSAVYLCASSLRGRLVCYEQFFGPGTRLTVL.

In this sample, this clone turned up a few times. The V call is TRBV29-1, the J call TRBJ1-2; D is uncertain. Trimming stripped 5 bases from V and 6 bases from J, with 10 bases between. CDR1 and CDR2 (germline): SQVTM, ANQGSEA. This CDR3 region has 11 residues. The CDR3 loop reads CSVQLVDGYTF. CDR3 sequence (DNA): TGCAGCGTTCAATTAGTAGATGGCTACACCTTC.

The V call is TRBV18, the J call TRBJ2-2; D ambiguous. CDR1 and CDR2 (germline): KGHSH, LQKENI. The CDR3 sequence is 13 residues long. Trimming removed 0 bases at V and 5 bases at J, with 4 bases between. CDR3 amino acids: CASSPPATGELFF. The CDR3 DNA reads TGTGCCAGCTCACCACCAGCAACCGGGGAGCTGTTTTTT.

The rearrangement uses TRBV7-9 and TRBJ2-1, with D hard to call. Trimming stripped 7 bases from V and 3 bases from J, with 7 bases between. The length of the CDR3 is 12 residues. Per germline, CDR1 SEHNR and CDR2 FQNEAQ (reference sequence). The CDR3 here is CASTASYNEQFF. The CDR3 bases are TGTGCCAGCACAGCGAGCTACAATGAGCAGTTCTTC.

This clone was seen a single time. The chain employs TRBV24-1 and TRBJ2-6, with 8 bases identical to TRBD1. The CDR3 has 19 amino acids. CDR1 and CDR2 (germline): KGHDR, SFDVKD. V dropped 3 bases and J dropped 4; count of bases not matched to a gene: 13. CDR3 protein: CATSDPYGQGGSGANVLTF. The CDR3 DNA reads as TGTGCCACCAGTGATCCTTACGGACAGGGTGGATCCGGGGCCAACGTCCTGACTTTC.

This chain's CDR3 is CASSSGTDRYEQYF. The CDR3 coding sequence is TGTGCCAGTAGTTCCGGGACAGATCGCTACGAGCAGTACTTC. This chain connects TRBV19 to TRBJ2-7; TRBD1 agrees at 7 bases. V lost 5 bases and J lost 3; bases outside the gene matches: 7. The CDR3 is 14 residues long. The germline V gene encodes CDR1 LNHDA and CDR2 SQIVND (reference sequence).

This chain connects TRBV11-2 to TRBJ2-2, with D possibly TRBD1 on 6 matching bases. Germline lookup yields CDR1 SGHAT and CDR2 FQNNGV. Trimming removed 0 bases from V and 2 bases from J, with 13 bases in between. This CDR3 is built from 17 residues. This CDR3 reads CASSLDIGQRNTGELFF. The DNA of the CDR3 is TGTGCCAGCAGCTTAGATATCGGACAGCGTAACACCGGGGAGCTGTTTTTT.

The chain employs TRBV19 and TRBJ1-2, with no clear D. Germline V gene data show CDR1 as LNHDA and CDR2 as SQIVND (reference sequence). The CDR3 loop spans 13 amino acids. V lost 2 bases, J lost 8 bases, and 12 bases lay in between. CDR3 sequence reads: CASSITAGWGYTF. The CDR3 DNA reads as TGTGCCAGTAGTATAACGGCTGGATGGGGCTACACCTTC.